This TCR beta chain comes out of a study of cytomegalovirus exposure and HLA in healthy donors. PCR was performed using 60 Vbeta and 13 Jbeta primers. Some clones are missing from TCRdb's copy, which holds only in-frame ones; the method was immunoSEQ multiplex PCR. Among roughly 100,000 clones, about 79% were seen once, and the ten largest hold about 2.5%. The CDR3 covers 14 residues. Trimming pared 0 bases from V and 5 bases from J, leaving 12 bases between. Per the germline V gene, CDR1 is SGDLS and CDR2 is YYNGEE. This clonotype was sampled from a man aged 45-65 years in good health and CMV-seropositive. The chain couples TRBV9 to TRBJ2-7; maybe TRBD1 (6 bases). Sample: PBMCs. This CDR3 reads CASSVGLQGNEQYF. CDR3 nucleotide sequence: TGTGCCAGCAGCGTAGGTTTACAGGGCAACGAGCAGTACTTC.